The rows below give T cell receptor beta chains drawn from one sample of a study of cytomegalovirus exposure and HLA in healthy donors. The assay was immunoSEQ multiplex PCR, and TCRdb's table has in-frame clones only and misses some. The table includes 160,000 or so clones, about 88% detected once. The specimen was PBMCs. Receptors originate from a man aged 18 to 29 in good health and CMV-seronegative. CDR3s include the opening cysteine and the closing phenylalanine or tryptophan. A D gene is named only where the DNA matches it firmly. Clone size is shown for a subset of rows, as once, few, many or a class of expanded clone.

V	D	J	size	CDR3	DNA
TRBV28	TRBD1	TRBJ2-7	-	CASRADRVRSYEQYF	TGTGCCAGCAGGGCGGACAGGGTACGCTCCTACGAGCAGTACTTC
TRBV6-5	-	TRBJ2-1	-	CASSYEGGGTEQFF	TGTGCCAGCAGTTACGAGGGAGGGGGGACAGAGCAGTTCTTC
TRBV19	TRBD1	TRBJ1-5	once	CASRGTGGQPQHF	TGTGCCAGTAGGGGGACAGGGGGCCAGCCCCAGCATTTT
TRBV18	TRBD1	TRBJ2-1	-	CASSPTTGGEQFF	TGTGCCAGCTCACCAACGACAGGGGGTGAGCAGTTCTTC
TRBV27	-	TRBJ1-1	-	CASSLSWGRATEAFF	TGTGCCAGCAGTTTATCCTGGGGGCGCGCCACTGAAGCTTTCTTT
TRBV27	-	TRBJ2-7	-	CASAWASPSSYEQYF	TGTGCCAGCGCCTGGGCCAGCCCAAGCTCCTACGAGCAGTACTTC
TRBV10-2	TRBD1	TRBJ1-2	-	CAISETWTGYTF	TGTGCCATCAGTGAGACCTGGACAGGGTACACCTTC
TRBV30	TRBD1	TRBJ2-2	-	CAWSVLGRGTNTGELFF	TGTGCCTGGAGTGTACTTGGCAGGGGGACGAACACCGGGGAGCTGTTTTTT
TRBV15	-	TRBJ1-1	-	CATSRGQATEAFF	TGTGCCACCAGCAGAGGTCAGGCCACTGAAGCTTTCTTT
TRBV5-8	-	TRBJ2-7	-	CASSLAGFRTSYEQYF	TGTGCCAGCAGCTTGGCGGGTTTTCGAACTTCCTACGAGCAGTACTTC
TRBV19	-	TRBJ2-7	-	CASSIATGPYEQYF	TGTGCCAGTAGTATAGCGACAGGCCCCTACGAGCAGTACTTC
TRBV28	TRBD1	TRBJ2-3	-	CASSFPFGQDRTDTQYF	TGTGCCAGCAGTTTTCCTTTCGGACAGGACCGCACAGATACGCAGTATTTT
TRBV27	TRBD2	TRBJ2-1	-	CASSLAGNYNEQFF	TGTGCCAGCTCCCTAGCGGGAAATTACAATGAGCAGTTCTTC
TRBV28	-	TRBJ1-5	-	CASSVYSNQPQHF	TGTGCCAGCAGTGTCTATAGCAATCAGCCCCAGCATTTT
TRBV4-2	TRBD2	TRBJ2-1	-	CASSQRVTGGIGQFF	TGTGCCAGCAGCCAACGTGTGACGGGAGGTATTGGGCAGTTCTTC
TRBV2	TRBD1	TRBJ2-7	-	CASSTGVSYEQYF	TGTGCCAGCAGCACAGGGGTCTCCTACGAGCAGTACTTC
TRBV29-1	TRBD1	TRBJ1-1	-	CSVDPGQGNTEAFF	TGCAGCGTGGATCCCGGACAGGGAAACACTGAAGCTTTCTTT
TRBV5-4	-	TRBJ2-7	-	CASSRDWEGSEQYF	TGTGCCAGCAGCCGGGACTGGGAAGGCTCCGAGCAGTACTTC
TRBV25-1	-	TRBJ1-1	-	CASRHPGQNTEAFF	TGTGCCAGTAGGCACCCGGGACAGAACACTGAAGCTTTCTTT
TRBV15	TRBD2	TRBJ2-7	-	CATSRLGGRGGEQYF	TGTGCCACCAGCAGATTAGGCGGGAGGGGTGGCGAGCAGTACTTC
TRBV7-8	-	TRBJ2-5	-	CASSLFPSRGPQYF	TGTGCCAGCAGCTTATTCCCTTCCCGAGGGCCCCAGTACTTC
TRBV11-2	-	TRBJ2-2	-	CASSLPSRVDTGELFF	TGTGCCAGCAGCTTACCCTCCAGGGTGGACACCGGGGAGCTGTTTTTT
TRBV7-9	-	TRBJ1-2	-	CASSSTDRFPRDGYTF	TGTGCCAGCAGCTCGACCGACAGGTTCCCCCGGGATGGCTACACCTTC
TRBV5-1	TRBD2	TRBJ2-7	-	CASSSRTSGRTTYEQYF	TGCGCCAGCAGCTCCCGGACTAGCGGGAGGACTACCTACGAGCAGTACTTC
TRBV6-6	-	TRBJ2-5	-	CATGVGETQYF	TGTGCCACAGGGGTGGGCGAGACCCAGTACTTC
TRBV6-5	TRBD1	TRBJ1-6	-	CASSYRGQDGSPLHF	TGTGCCAGCAGTTACCGAGGACAGGACGGTTCACCCCTCCACTTT
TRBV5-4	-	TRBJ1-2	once	CASSLGAAVYGYTF	TGTGCCAGCAGCTTGGGGGCAGCAGTCTATGGCTACACCTTC
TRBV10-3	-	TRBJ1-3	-	CATTGDKGNTIYF	TGTGCCACGACAGGAGATAAGGGCAACACCATATATTTT
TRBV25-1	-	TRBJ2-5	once	CASSPSGGSQETQYF	TGTGCCAGCAGTCCCAGTGGAGGCAGTCAAGAGACCCAGTACTTC
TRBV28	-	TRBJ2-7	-	CASSFRREQYF	TGTGCCAGCAGTTTCAGGCGTGAGCAGTACTTC
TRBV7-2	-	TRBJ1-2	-	CASSLWAADGYTF	TGTGCCAGCAGCTTATGGGCAGCAGATGGCTACACCTTC
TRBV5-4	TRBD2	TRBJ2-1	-	CASSLGLAGALSNEQFF	TGTGCCAGCAGCTTGGGACTAGCGGGGGCCCTATCAAATGAGCAGTTCTTC
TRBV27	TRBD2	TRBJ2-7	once	CASSLAWVAGESNEQYF	TGTGCCAGCAGTTTGGCCTGGGTAGCGGGAGAGTCTAACGAGCAGTACTTC
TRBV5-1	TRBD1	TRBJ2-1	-	CASSTGDYNEQFF	TGCGCCAGCTCGACAGGGGACTACAATGAGCAGTTCTTC
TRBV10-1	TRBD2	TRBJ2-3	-	CASSGESGSGINTDTQYF	TGCGCCAGCAGCGGAGAAAGTGGTAGCGGGATCAACACAGATACGCAGTATTTT
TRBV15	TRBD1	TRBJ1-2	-	CATSPYGTGLTF	TGTGCCACCAGCCCTTACGGGACAGGGTTAACCTTC
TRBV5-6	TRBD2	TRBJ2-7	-	CASSVWGGSSYEQYF	TGTGCCAGCAGCGTATGGGGGGGTTCCTCCTACGAGCAGTACTTC
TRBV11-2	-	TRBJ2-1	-	CASSLVDFSYNEQFF	TGTGCCAGCAGCTTAGTAGACTTCTCCTACAATGAGCAGTTCTTC
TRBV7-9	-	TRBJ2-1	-	CASSVFQGKSYNEQFF	TGTGCCAGCAGTGTTTTCCAGGGGAAATCCTACAATGAGCAGTTCTTC
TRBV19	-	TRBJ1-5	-	CASSQGNQPQHF	TGTGCCAGTAGCCAGGGAAATCAGCCCCAGCATTTT
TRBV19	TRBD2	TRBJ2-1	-	CASDGVAGGYSEQFF	TGTGCCAGTGATGGGGTGGCGGGGGGGTATAGTGAGCAGTTCTTC
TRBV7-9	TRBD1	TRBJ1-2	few	CASKNNRGPHSGYTF	TGTGCCAGCAAAAACAACAGGGGACCCCATTCGGGCTACACCTTC
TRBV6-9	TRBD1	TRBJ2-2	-	CASSYPSPGQGGTGELFF	TGTGCCAGCAGTTACCCATCCCCGGGACAGGGAGGGACCGGGGAGCTGTTTTTT